What follows is one TCR beta chain and its context. The antigen remains undetermined. The CDR3 runs 16 residues. Trimming shortened V by 5 bases and J by 2 bases, and 16 bases separated the two germline ends. Looked up from germline, CDR1 is SNHLY and CDR2 is FYNNEI. Some clones are missing from TCRdb's copy, which holds only in-frame ones; the method was immunoSEQ multiplex PCR. The table shows roughly 330,000 clones, with about 85% occurring only once. The sample belongs to a study of cytomegalovirus exposure and HLA in healthy donors. Points from the study as a whole: First-cohort TCR clusters tended to co-occur in the approximately 120 validation repertoires, a later analysis found. The majority of TCR sequences were rare, yet some public TCRs appeared in many donors.

The receptor was derived from a woman aged 25-40 years in good health and CMV-seropositive. Sequencing used PBMCs. The V gene is TRBV2, the J gene TRBJ2-1, with a tentative D call TRBD2 (8 bases). The CDR3 loop reads CASSILAGTAYNEQFF. The DNA of the CDR3 is TGTGCCAGCAGTATATTAGCGGGGACAGCCTACAATGAGCAGTTCTTC.